Below are 4 T cell receptor beta chains sequenced from a single sample in a study of early stage breast cancer tumors. The repertoire was sequenced with immunoSEQ multiplex PCR; TCRdb's copy has only in-frame clones and lacks some. In the table there are 5,000 to 5,500 clones, approximately 74% of which are singletons. The sample taken for sequencing was breast tumor tissue. The receptor set was obtained from a person in their sixties or seventies with breast cancer.

The V gene is TRBV5-4, the J gene TRBJ2-7; D remains ambiguous. Germline V CDR1 and CDR2: SGHNT, YYREEE (reference sequence). V was cut by 3 bases and J by 2 bases, with 9 bases left in between. This CDR3 has 13 residues. CDR3 sequence: CASSSPRAYEQYF. For the CDR3, the DNA is TGTGCCAGCAGCTCCCCTCGCGCCTACGAGCAGTACTTC.

The chain links TRBV5-4 to TRBJ1-2; TRBD1 agrees at 9 bases. There are 15 residues in the CDR3. Germline CDR1 and CDR2: SGHNT and YYREEE (reference sequence). With 3 bases clipped from V and 8 bases from J, the junction kept 11 bases outside the gene matches. The CDR3 nucleotides are TGTGCCAGCAGCTCGCTGGGGGACAGGGCGTGGGGCTACACCTTC. Translation: CASSSLGDRAWGYTF.

The chain carries TRBV18 and TRBJ1-5; D gene ambiguous. The CDR3 covers 14 residues. Germline loops: CDR1 KGHSH, CDR2 LQKENI. With 6 bases removed from V and 3 bases from J, the gap between germline ends came to 12 bases. The CDR3 nucleotides read TGTGCCAGCTCCGATAGTGGTGCCAATCAGCCCCAGCATTTT. It translates to CASSDSGANQPQHF. The full variable domain, its missing parts supplied by reference TRBV18 and TRBJ1-5, is NAGVMQNPRHLVRRRGQEARLRCSPMKGHSHVYWYRQLPEEGLKFMVYLQKENIIDESGMPKERFSAEFPKEGPSILRIQQVVRGDSAAYFCASSDSGANQPQHFGDGTRLSIL.

This chain links TRBV19 with TRBJ1-1, with TRBD1 matching 9 bases. With V trimmed by 7 bases and J by 5 bases, 8 bases remained unmatched. Germline CDR1 reads LNHDA; CDR2 reads SQIVND (reference sequence). The CDR3 covers 14 residues. The CDR3 region is CASTLTGGRTEAFF. The CDR3 DNA reads TGTGCCAGTACCCTGACAGGGGGTCGAACTGAAGCTTTCTTT.